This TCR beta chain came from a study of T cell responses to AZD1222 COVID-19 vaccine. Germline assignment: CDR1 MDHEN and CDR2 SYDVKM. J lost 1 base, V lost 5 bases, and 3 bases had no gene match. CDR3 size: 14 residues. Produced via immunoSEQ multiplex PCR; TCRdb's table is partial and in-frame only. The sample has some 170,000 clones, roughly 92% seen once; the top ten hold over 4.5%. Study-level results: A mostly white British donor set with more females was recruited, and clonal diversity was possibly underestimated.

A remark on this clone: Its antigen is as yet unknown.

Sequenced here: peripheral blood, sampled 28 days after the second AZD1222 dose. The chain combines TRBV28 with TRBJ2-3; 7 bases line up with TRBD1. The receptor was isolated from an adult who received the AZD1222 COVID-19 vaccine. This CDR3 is CASSRDRGTDTQYF. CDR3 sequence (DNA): TGTGCCAGCAGTCGCGACAGGGGCACAGATACGCAGTATTTT.